These T cell receptor beta chains were read from a single sample in a study of blood T cells in healthy people across ages. TCRdb reprocessed the 5' RACE reads with MiXCR, giving one entry per CDR3 protein. The repertoire holds 850,000 to 1,100,000 distinct CDR3 sequences, 30% to 40% seen once, with about 12% in the top ten. Sequenced material: blood. The receptors come from a man between 18 and 35 years old in good health. The CDR3 runs from the conserved cysteine through the conserved F or W. D genes are given only for firm matches. A clone size is listed for some rows: how often the clone was seen (once, few, many), or a class if it is expanded.

clone_size: few; j_call: TRBJ1-5; d_call: .; cdr3_length: 13; v_call: TRBV7-9; cdr3_nt: TGTGCCAGCAGCAGAAGGGACAATCAGCCCCAGCATTTT; cdr3_aa: CASSRRDNQPQHF
clone_size: once; j_call: TRBJ1-6; d_call: .; cdr3_length: 17; v_call: TRBV7-8; cdr3_nt: TGTGCCAGCAGCTTAGAGCGGTGGGGACCGAGAAATTCACCCCTCCACTTT; cdr3_aa: CASSLERWGPRNSPLHF
clone_size: .; j_call: TRBJ2-1; d_call: TRBD1; cdr3_length: 13; v_call: TRBV24-1; cdr3_nt: TGTGCCACCATGCCAGGGGGTTACAATGAGCAGTTCTTC; cdr3_aa: CATMPGGYNEQFF
clone_size: .; j_call: TRBJ2-6; d_call: .; cdr3_length: 19; v_call: TRBV12-3/TRBV12-4; cdr3_nt: TGTGCCAGCAGTCGTTACACAGGGTCTGGGCACTCTGGGGCCAACGTCCTGACTTTC; cdr3_aa: CASSRYTGSGHSGANVLTF
clone_size: many; j_call: TRBJ1-2; d_call: TRBD1; cdr3_length: 13; v_call: TRBV11-2; cdr3_nt: TGTGCCAGCAGCTTGGGGACAGCTGCTGGCTACACCTTC; cdr3_aa: CASSLGTAAGYTF
clone_size: few; j_call: TRBJ1-1; d_call: .; cdr3_length: 14; v_call: TRBV7-2; cdr3_nt: TGTGCCAGCAGCTTGGGACAACGAGGCAGTGAAGCTTTCTTT; cdr3_aa: CASSLGQRGSEAFF
clone_size: few; j_call: TRBJ1-3; d_call: TRBD1; cdr3_length: 13; v_call: TRBV10-3; cdr3_nt: TGTGCCATAGGACAGGGGTCTGGAAACACCATATATTTT; cdr3_aa: CAIGQGSGNTIYF
clone_size: .; j_call: TRBJ1-4; d_call: TRBD1; cdr3_length: 16; v_call: TRBV28; cdr3_nt: TGTGCCAGCAGTTTTGGACAGGGTCATCACAATGAAAAACTGTTTTTT; cdr3_aa: CASSFGQGHHNEKLFF
clone_size: many; j_call: TRBJ1-5; d_call: TRBD1; cdr3_length: 15; v_call: TRBV12-3/TRBV12-4; cdr3_nt: TGTGCCAGCAGACATAGGGACAGCCCCAATCAGCCCCAGCATTTT; cdr3_aa: CASRHRDSPNQPQHF
clone_size: .; j_call: TRBJ2-7; d_call: TRBD1; cdr3_length: 18; v_call: TRBV19; cdr3_nt: TGTGCCAGTAGGATATCACTCACAGGGGATAGTTCCTACAATGAGCAGTACTTC; cdr3_aa: CASRISLTGDSSYNEQYF
clone_size: .; j_call: TRBJ1-6; d_call: TRBD1; cdr3_length: 16; v_call: TRBV28; cdr3_nt: TGTGCCAGCAGTCTACCACAGGGGGCGAGGAATTCACCCCTCCACTTT; cdr3_aa: CASSLPQGARNSPLHF
clone_size: .; j_call: TRBJ1-2; d_call: .; cdr3_length: 14; v_call: TRBV5-1; cdr3_nt: TGCGCCAGCTATCGGGACGAAACTAACTATGGCTACACCTTC; cdr3_aa: CASYRDETNYGYTF
clone_size: .; j_call: TRBJ1-1; d_call: .; cdr3_length: 11; v_call: TRBV6-1; cdr3_nt: TGTGCCATCCAAAGGGGGGCTGAAGCTTTCTTT; cdr3_aa: CAIQRGAEAFF
clone_size: .; j_call: TRBJ2-3; d_call: .; cdr3_length: 17; v_call: TRBV7-9; cdr3_nt: TGTGCCAGCAGCTTTGTAGGTCTAGACCCGAAGGGCGATACGCAGTATTTT; cdr3_aa: CASSFVGLDPKGDTQYF
clone_size: .; j_call: TRBJ2-1; d_call: TRBD1; cdr3_length: 15; v_call: TRBV20-1; cdr3_nt: TGCAGTGCCCCGGGCAGGGGGAGCTCCTACAATGAGCAGTTCTTC; cdr3_aa: CSAPGRGSSYNEQFF
clone_size: .; j_call: TRBJ1-2; d_call: .; cdr3_length: 14; v_call: TRBV7-8; cdr3_nt: TGTGCCAGCAGCCCTATTGGCCTAAACTATGGCTACACCTTC; cdr3_aa: CASSPIGLNYGYTF
clone_size: few; j_call: TRBJ2-1; d_call: .; cdr3_length: 11; v_call: TRBV20-1; cdr3_nt: TGCAGTGCTAGGGCATACAATGAGCAGTTCTTC; cdr3_aa: CSARAYNEQFF
clone_size: .; j_call: TRBJ2-1; d_call: TRBD1; cdr3_length: 15; v_call: TRBV3-1; cdr3_nt: TGTGCCAGCAGCCAAGACGCGACAGGGAGCAATGAGCAGTTCTTC; cdr3_aa: CASSQDATGSNEQFF
clone_size: many; j_call: TRBJ2-3; d_call: TRBD2; cdr3_length: 15; v_call: TRBV6-1; cdr3_nt: TGTGCCAGCAGCATGAAGCGGGGGGTCACAGATACGCAGTATTTT; cdr3_aa: CASSMKRGVTDTQYF
clone_size: .; j_call: TRBJ2-7; d_call: TRBD2; cdr3_length: 14; v_call: TRBV10-3; cdr3_nt: TGTGCCATCAGTGACATACTAGCGAACCACGAGCAGTACTTC; cdr3_aa: CAISDILANHEQYF
clone_size: few; j_call: TRBJ2-1; d_call: .; cdr3_length: 12; v_call: TRBV6-2/TRBV6-3; cdr3_nt: TGTGCCAGCAGTGGCCGGGGGAGTGAGCAGTTCTTC; cdr3_aa: CASSGRGSEQFF
clone_size: .; j_call: TRBJ2-7; d_call: .; cdr3_length: 15; v_call: TRBV6-1; cdr3_nt: TGTGCCAGCAGGGGCCTAGGGACACAAACCTACGAGCAGTACTTC; cdr3_aa: CASRGLGTQTYEQYF
clone_size: .; j_call: TRBJ1-3; d_call: TRBD1; cdr3_length: 15; v_call: TRBV12-3/TRBV12-4; cdr3_nt: TGTGCCAGCAGTTCGACAGGGATCTCTGGAAACACCATATATTTT; cdr3_aa: CASSSTGISGNTIYF
clone_size: few; j_call: TRBJ2-5; d_call: .; cdr3_length: 16; v_call: TRBV5-1; cdr3_nt: TGCGCCAGCAGCCCCGTTAAAGCTTCTATCCAAGAGACCCAGTACTTC; cdr3_aa: CASSPVKASIQETQYF
clone_size: many; j_call: TRBJ1-1; d_call: .; cdr3_length: 15; v_call: TRBV4-2; cdr3_nt: TGTGCCAGCAGCAAGAGCAGGGATATGAACACTGAAGCTTTCTTT; cdr3_aa: CASSKSRDMNTEAFF
clone_size: .; j_call: TRBJ2-7; d_call: .; cdr3_length: 14; v_call: TRBV28; cdr3_nt: TGTGCCAGCAGTTTAGGGATGGGGTCCAATGAGCAGTACTTC; cdr3_aa: CASSLGMGSNEQYF
clone_size: .; j_call: TRBJ1-2; d_call: .; cdr3_length: 13; v_call: TRBV5-1; cdr3_nt: TGCGCCAGCAGCCCCGACACGTCGCTTGGCTACACCTTC; cdr3_aa: CASSPDTSLGYTF
clone_size: few; j_call: TRBJ2-3; d_call: .; cdr3_length: 15; v_call: TRBV5-1; cdr3_nt: TGCGCCAGCAGCTTGTATGTAGATAGCACAGATACGCAGTATTTT; cdr3_aa: CASSLYVDSTDTQYF
clone_size: .; j_call: TRBJ2-2; d_call: .; cdr3_length: 16; v_call: TRBV20-1; cdr3_nt: TGCAGTGCTTCTAAAGGAGGGGGATCGAACACCGGGGAGCTGTTTTTT; cdr3_aa: CSASKGGGSNTGELFF
clone_size: .; j_call: TRBJ2-3; d_call: .; cdr3_length: 13; v_call: TRBV5-1; cdr3_nt: TGCGCCAGCAGCTTGGACTACGGAGATACGCAGTATTTT; cdr3_aa: CASSLDYGDTQYF
clone_size: few; j_call: TRBJ2-2; d_call: .; cdr3_length: 16; v_call: TRBV11-2; cdr3_nt: TGTGCCAGCAGCTTAAATGGGGGCGTGAACACCGGGGAGCTGTTTTTT; cdr3_aa: CASSLNGGVNTGELFF
clone_size: few; j_call: TRBJ1-2; d_call: TRBD1; cdr3_length: 12; v_call: TRBV20-1; cdr3_nt: TGCAGTGCTAGGGGGACAGGGGAAGGCTACACCTTC; cdr3_aa: CSARGTGEGYTF
clone_size: few; j_call: TRBJ1-2; d_call: .; cdr3_length: 14; v_call: TRBV6-6; cdr3_nt: TGTGCCAGCACGATAGAGGGTTACGGCTATGGCTACACCTTC; cdr3_aa: CASTIEGYGYGYTF
clone_size: few; j_call: TRBJ2-1; d_call: TRBD2; cdr3_length: 15; v_call: TRBV20-1; cdr3_nt: TGCAGTGCCCTAGGTTCCGGGACTAGCATAGATGAGCAGTTCTTC; cdr3_aa: CSALGSGTSIDEQFF
clone_size: few; j_call: TRBJ1-5; d_call: .; cdr3_length: 14; v_call: TRBV18; cdr3_nt: TGTGCCAGCTCCCGCGGGGGGGACAATCAGCCCCAGCATTTT; cdr3_aa: CASSRGGDNQPQHF
clone_size: few; j_call: TRBJ2-3; d_call: .; cdr3_length: 14; v_call: TRBV18; cdr3_nt: TGTGCCAGCTCCGCTCGGAGAAGCACAGATACGCAGTATTTT; cdr3_aa: CASSARRSTDTQYF
clone_size: many; j_call: TRBJ2-3; d_call: .; cdr3_length: 13; v_call: TRBV29-1; cdr3_nt: TGCAGCGTTGAAGGGTCAGGGACAGATACGCAGTATTTT; cdr3_aa: CSVEGSGTDTQYF
clone_size: .; j_call: TRBJ2-1; d_call: TRBD2; cdr3_length: 15; v_call: TRBV4-1; cdr3_nt: TGCGCCAGCAGCAGGGCCCGGACTAGCGACGATGAGCAGTTCTTC; cdr3_aa: CASSRARTSDDEQFF
clone_size: few; j_call: TRBJ2-3; d_call: TRBD2; cdr3_length: 15; v_call: TRBV24-1; cdr3_nt: TGTGCCACCAGTGTTCCCGGGACTAGCCTAGATACGCAGTATTTT; cdr3_aa: CATSVPGTSLDTQYF
clone_size: few; j_call: TRBJ1-2; d_call: .; cdr3_length: 12; v_call: TRBV12-3/TRBV12-4; cdr3_nt: TGTGCCAGCCGAACATCCACCTATGGCTACACCTTC; cdr3_aa: CASRTSTYGYTF
clone_size: .; j_call: TRBJ1-1; d_call: TRBD1; cdr3_length: 14; v_call: TRBV12-3/TRBV12-4; cdr3_nt: TGTGCCAGCAGTCCCGGGACAGGGACCATTGAAGCTTTCTTT; cdr3_aa: CASSPGTGTIEAFF
clone_size: .; j_call: TRBJ2-7; d_call: TRBD1; cdr3_length: 15; v_call: TRBV14; cdr3_nt: TGTGCCAGCAGCATCAAGACAGGGGGGTTAAGCGAGCAGTACTTC; cdr3_aa: CASSIKTGGLSEQYF
clone_size: .; j_call: TRBJ1-1; d_call: .; cdr3_length: 17; v_call: TRBV27; cdr3_nt: TGTGCCAGCAGTTTATACCCAGGGCTGGCGATGAACACTGAAGCTTTCTTT; cdr3_aa: CASSLYPGLAMNTEAFF
clone_size: .; j_call: TRBJ1-1; d_call: .; cdr3_length: 13; v_call: TRBV20-1; cdr3_nt: TGCAGTGCTAGACCCGGGACGAACACTGAAGCTTTCTTT; cdr3_aa: CSARPGTNTEAFF
clone_size: .; j_call: TRBJ1-1; d_call: TRBD1; cdr3_length: 17; v_call: TRBV9; cdr3_nt: TGTGCCAGCAGCCCTCGGGACAGGAGTATACCGAACACTGAAGCTTTCTTT; cdr3_aa: CASSPRDRSIPNTEAFF
clone_size: .; j_call: TRBJ2-7; d_call: .; cdr3_length: 17; v_call: TRBV3-1; cdr3_nt: TGTGCCAGCAGCCCGGAGACTGGGGGGCGAGGGTCCTACGAGCAGTACTTC; cdr3_aa: CASSPETGGRGSYEQYF
clone_size: .; j_call: TRBJ1-1; d_call: TRBD1; cdr3_length: 15; v_call: TRBV2; cdr3_nt: TGTGCCAGCAGTCAAGGACAGGAAAGATACACTGAAGCTTTCTTT; cdr3_aa: CASSQGQERYTEAFF
clone_size: .; j_call: TRBJ2-7; d_call: .; cdr3_length: 14; v_call: TRBV9; cdr3_nt: TGTGCCAGCAGCGTAGAACAGGGTCCCTACGAGCAGTACTTC; cdr3_aa: CASSVEQGPYEQYF
clone_size: many; j_call: TRBJ2-1; d_call: .; cdr3_length: 13; v_call: TRBV7-2; cdr3_nt: TGTGCCAGCAGCCTGGGCCCTGGCGATGAGCAGTTCTTC; cdr3_aa: CASSLGPGDEQFF
clone_size: .; j_call: TRBJ1-1; d_call: TRBD1; cdr3_length: 16; v_call: TRBV20-1; cdr3_nt: TGCAGTGCTAGAGCGGACAGGTTTTTTCCCAACACTGAAGCTTTCTTT; cdr3_aa: CSARADRFFPNTEAFF
clone_size: .; j_call: TRBJ2-7; d_call: .; cdr3_length: 13; v_call: TRBV12-3/TRBV12-4; cdr3_nt: TGTGCCAGCATCCAATCAGGGGAGGGTGAGCAGTACTTC; cdr3_aa: CASIQSGEGEQYF
clone_size: .; j_call: TRBJ1-2; d_call: .; cdr3_length: 12; v_call: TRBV20-1; cdr3_nt: TGCAGTGCCCCGGGACTTCATCATGGCTACACCTTC; cdr3_aa: CSAPGLHHGYTF
clone_size: few; j_call: TRBJ2-3; d_call: TRBD1; cdr3_length: 15; v_call: TRBV5-1; cdr3_nt: TGCGCCAGCAGCTTTGGGACAGGGGGCGCGGATACGCAGTATTTT; cdr3_aa: CASSFGTGGADTQYF
clone_size: few; j_call: TRBJ1-4; d_call: .; cdr3_length: 15; v_call: TRBV6-5; cdr3_nt: TGTGCCAGCAGTGACGGCGGAGAGTCGGGTGAAAAACTGTTTTTT; cdr3_aa: CASSDGGESGEKLFF
clone_size: many; j_call: TRBJ2-1; d_call: TRBD2; cdr3_length: 20; v_call: TRBV5-1; cdr3_nt: TGCGCCAGCAGCGTCTTCTGGACTAGCGGGGTCCGAGTCGCCTACAATGAGCAGTTCTTC; cdr3_aa: CASSVFWTSGVRVAYNEQFF
clone_size: .; j_call: TRBJ2-7; d_call: TRBD1; cdr3_length: 15; v_call: TRBV29-1; cdr3_nt: TGCAGCGTTGAAGATAGGAGACAGGGGACCTACGAGCAGTACTTC; cdr3_aa: CSVEDRRQGTYEQYF
clone_size: .; j_call: TRBJ2-1; d_call: TRBD2; cdr3_length: 16; v_call: TRBV4-2; cdr3_nt: TGTGCCAGCAGCCAAGAGGGACTAGCGGGGGACAATGAGCAGTTCTTC; cdr3_aa: CASSQEGLAGDNEQFF